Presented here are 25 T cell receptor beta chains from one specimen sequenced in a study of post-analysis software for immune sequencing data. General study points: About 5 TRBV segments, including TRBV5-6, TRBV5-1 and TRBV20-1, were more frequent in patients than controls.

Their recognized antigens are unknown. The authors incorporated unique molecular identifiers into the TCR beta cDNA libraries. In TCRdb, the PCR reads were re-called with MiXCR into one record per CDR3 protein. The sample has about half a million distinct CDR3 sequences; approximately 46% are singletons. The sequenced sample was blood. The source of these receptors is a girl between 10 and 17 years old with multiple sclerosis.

CDR3 nucleotides: TGTGCCAGCAGTTTTGGGGGAGAGAACAATGAGCAGTTCTTC. It is translated as CASSFGGENNEQFF. The rearrangement joins TRBV28 to TRBJ2-1; D may correspond to TRBD1 or TRBD2 (5 bases each). CDR1 is MDHEN and CDR2 is SYDVKM in the germline V gene. CDR3 length: 14 residues. Trimming shortened V by 3 bases and J by 5 bases, and 11 bases separated the two germline ends.

The CDR3 loop is CASSQTAAGRGETQYF. The DNA for the CDR3 is TGTGCCAGCAGCCAAACGGCAGCGGGACGGGGAGAGACCCAGTACTTC. The V and J genes are TRBV7-3 and TRBJ2-5; TRBD2 matches 7 bases. There are 16 residues in the CDR3. V dropped 5 bases and J dropped 4; count of bases not matched to a gene: 13. Germline-derived CDR1 and CDR2 are SGHTA and FQGTGA. Full variable domain (missing parts from reference TRBV7-3 and TRBJ2-5): GAGVSQTPSNKVTEKGKYVELRCDPISGHTALYWYRQSLGQGPEFLIYFQGTGAADDSGLPNDRFFAVRPEGSVSTLKIQRTERGDSAVYLCASSQTAAGRGETQYFGPGTRLLVL.

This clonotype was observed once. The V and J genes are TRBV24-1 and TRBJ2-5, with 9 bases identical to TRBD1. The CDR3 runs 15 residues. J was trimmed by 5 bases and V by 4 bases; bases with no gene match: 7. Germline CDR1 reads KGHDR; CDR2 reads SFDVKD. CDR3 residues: CATSDLGQGGETQYF. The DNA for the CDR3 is TGTGCCACCAGTGACCTGGGACAGGGTGGGGAGACCCAGTACTTC.

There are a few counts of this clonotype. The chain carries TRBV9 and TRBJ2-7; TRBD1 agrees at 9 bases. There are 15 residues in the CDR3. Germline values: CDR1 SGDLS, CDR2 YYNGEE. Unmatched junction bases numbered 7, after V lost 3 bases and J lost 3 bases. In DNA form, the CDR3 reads TGTGCCAGCAGCGCCGGGGACAGGGTAAACTACGAGCAGTACTTC. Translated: CASSAGDRVNYEQYF.

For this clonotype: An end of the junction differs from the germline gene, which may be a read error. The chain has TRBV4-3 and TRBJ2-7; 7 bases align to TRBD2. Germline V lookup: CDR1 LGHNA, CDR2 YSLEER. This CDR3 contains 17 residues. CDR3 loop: CASGQARLGRNSYEQYF. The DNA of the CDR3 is TGCGCCAGCGGCCAAGCTCGACTCGGGAGGAACTCCTACGAGCAGTACTTC.

In nucleotides, the CDR3 is TGTGCCAGCAGCTTAATGTCGCTAGCGGGAGGACGATACACAGATACGCAGTATTTT. Protein: CASSLMSLAGGRYTDTQYF. The V call is TRBV11-1, the J call TRBJ2-3; TRBD2 agrees at 11 bases. The germline V gene encodes CDR1 SGHAT and CDR2 FQDESV (reference sequence). The CDR3 consists of 19 residues. V shed 2 bases and J 2 bases; nucleotides not matched to a gene: 12. The whole variable domain, remainder taken from reference TRBV11-1 and TRBJ2-3, is EAEVAQSPRYKITEKSQAVAFWCDPISGHATLYWYRQILGQGPELLVQFQDESVVDDSQLPKDRFSAERLKGVDSTLKIQPAELGDSAMYLCASSLMSLAGGRYTDTQYFGPGTRLTVL.

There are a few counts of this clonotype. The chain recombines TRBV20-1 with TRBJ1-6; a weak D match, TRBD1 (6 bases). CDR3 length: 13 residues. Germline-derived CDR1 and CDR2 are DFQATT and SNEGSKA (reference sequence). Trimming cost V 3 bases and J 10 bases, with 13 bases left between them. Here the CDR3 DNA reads TGCAGTGCTAGGGACGGGGGCAACTCACCCCTCCACTTT. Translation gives CSARDGGNSPLHF.

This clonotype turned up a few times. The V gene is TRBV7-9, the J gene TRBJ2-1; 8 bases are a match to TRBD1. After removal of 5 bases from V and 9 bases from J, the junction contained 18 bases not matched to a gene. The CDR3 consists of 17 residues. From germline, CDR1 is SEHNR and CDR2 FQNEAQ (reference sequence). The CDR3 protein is CASSAPPEDRVSGEQFF. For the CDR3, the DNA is TGTGCCAGCAGCGCCCCGCCGGAGGACAGGGTTTCCGGTGAGCAGTTCTTC.

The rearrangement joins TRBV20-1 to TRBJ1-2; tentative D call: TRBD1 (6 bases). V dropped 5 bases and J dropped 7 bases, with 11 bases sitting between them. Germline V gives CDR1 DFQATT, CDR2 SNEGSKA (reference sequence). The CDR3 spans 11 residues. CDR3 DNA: TGCAGTGCTTTCGACAGGCCTGGCTACACCTTC. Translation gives CSAFDRPGYTF.

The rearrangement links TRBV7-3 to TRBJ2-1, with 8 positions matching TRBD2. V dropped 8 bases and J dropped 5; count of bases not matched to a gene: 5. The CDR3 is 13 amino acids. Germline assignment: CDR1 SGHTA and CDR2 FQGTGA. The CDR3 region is CASGDGGDNEQFF. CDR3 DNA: TGTGCCAGCGGGGACGGGGGGGACAATGAGCAGTTCTTC.

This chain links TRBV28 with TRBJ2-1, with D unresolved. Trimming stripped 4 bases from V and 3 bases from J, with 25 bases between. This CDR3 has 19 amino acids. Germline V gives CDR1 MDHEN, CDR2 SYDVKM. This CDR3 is CASSSLSSFSPRIYNEQFF. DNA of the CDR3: TGTGCCAGCAGTTCTCTAAGCTCCTTCTCGCCTCGAATCTACAATGAGCAGTTCTTC.

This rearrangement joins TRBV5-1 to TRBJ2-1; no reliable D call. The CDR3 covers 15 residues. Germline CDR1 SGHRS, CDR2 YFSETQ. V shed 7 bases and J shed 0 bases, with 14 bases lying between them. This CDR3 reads CASFSLPGSYNEQFF. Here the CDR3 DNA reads TGCGCCAGCTTCAGTTTGCCAGGCTCCTACAATGAGCAGTTCTTC.

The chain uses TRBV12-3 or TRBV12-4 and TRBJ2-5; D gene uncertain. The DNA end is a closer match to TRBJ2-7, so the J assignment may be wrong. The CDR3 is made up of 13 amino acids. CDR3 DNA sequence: TGTGCCAGCTCCCGCGTGAACTTCTACGAGCAGTACTTC. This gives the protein CASSRVNFYEQYF.

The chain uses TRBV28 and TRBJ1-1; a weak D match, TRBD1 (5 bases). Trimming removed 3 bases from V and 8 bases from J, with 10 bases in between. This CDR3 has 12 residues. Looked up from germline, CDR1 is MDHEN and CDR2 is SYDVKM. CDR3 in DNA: TGTGCCAGCAGTTTTTTCAACAGGGAAGCTTTCTTT. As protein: CASSFFNREAFF. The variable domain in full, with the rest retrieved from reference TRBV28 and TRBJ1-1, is DVKVTQSSRYLVKRTGEKVFLECVQDMDHENMFWYRQDPGLGLRLIYFSYDVKMKEKGDIPEGYSVSREKKERFSLILESASTNQTSMYLCASSFFNREAFFGQGTRLTVV.

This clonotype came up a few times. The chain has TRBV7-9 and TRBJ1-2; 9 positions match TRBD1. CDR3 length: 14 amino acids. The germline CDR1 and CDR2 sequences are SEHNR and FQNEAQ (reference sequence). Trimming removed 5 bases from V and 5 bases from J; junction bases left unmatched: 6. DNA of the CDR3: TGTGCCAGCAGCACAGGGGGCTTAAAGTATGGCTACACCTTC. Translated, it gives CASSTGGLKYGYTF.

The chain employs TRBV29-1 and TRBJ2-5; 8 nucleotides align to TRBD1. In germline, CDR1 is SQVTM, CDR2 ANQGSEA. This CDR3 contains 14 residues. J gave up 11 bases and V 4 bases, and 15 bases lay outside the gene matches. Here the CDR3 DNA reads TGCAGCGTTGTAGAACAGGGGGTTAGAAATGAGCAGTACTTC. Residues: CSVVEQGVRNEQYF.

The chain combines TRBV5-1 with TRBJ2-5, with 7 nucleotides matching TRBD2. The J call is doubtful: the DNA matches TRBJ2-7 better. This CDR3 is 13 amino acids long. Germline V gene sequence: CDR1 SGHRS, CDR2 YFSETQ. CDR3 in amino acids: CASSLSSGFEQYF. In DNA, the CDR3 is TGCGCCAGCAGCTTGTCTAGCGGCTTCGAGCAGTACTTC.

In nucleotides, the CDR3 is TGCAGCGCGTACCGGGACAGGGAGCAGTTCTTC. As protein: CSAYRDREQFF. This sequence joins TRBV29-1 and TRBJ2-1; TRBD1 aligns across 8 bases. Germline assignment: CDR1 SQVTM and CDR2 ANQGSEA. The trim removed 7 bases at V and 10 bases at J, leaving 6 bases unmatched. This CDR3 has 11 amino acids.

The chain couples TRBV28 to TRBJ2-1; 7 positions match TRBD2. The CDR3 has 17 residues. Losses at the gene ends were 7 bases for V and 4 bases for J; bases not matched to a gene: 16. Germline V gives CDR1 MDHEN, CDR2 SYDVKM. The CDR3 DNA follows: TGTGCCAGCACCCTTGGGGGGGTCTGGGGTTTATACAATGAGCAGTTCTTC. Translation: CASTLGGVWGLYNEQFF.

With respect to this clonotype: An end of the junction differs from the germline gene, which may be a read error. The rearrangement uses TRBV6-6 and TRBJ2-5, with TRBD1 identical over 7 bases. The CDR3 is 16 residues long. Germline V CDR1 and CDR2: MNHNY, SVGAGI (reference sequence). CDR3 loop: CACSYRPGGRVETQYF. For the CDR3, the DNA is TGTGCCTGCAGTTACCGTCCAGGGGGTCGGGTAGAGACCCAGTACTTC.

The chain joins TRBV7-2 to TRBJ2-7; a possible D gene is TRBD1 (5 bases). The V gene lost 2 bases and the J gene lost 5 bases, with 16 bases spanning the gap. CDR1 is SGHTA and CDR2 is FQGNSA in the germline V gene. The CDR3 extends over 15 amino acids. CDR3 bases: TGTGCCAGCAGCTTAAGTCTGGATAGGGGCCACGAGCAGTACTTC. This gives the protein CASSLSLDRGHEQYF.

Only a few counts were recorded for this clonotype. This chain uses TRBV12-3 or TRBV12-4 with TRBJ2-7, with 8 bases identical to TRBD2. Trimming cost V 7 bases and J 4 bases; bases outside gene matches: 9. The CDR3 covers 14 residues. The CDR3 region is CASTGAGEVYEQYF. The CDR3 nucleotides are TGTGCCAGCACCGGAGCGGGAGAGGTGTACGAGCAGTACTTC.

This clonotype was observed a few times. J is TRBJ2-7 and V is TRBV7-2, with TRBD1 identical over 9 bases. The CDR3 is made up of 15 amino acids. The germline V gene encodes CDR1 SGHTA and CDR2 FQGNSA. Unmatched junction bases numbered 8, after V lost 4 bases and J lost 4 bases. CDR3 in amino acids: CASSSRTGAGYEQYF. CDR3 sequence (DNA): TGTGCCAGCAGCTCTCGGACAGGGGCTGGATACGAGCAGTACTTC.

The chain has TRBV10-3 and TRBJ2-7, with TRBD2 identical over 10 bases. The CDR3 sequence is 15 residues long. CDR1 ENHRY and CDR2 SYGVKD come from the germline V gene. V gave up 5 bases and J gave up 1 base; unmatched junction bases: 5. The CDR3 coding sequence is TGTGCCATCAGTCCGGGACTAGCGCTTTCCTACGAGCAGTACTTC. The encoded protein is CAISPGLALSYEQYF.

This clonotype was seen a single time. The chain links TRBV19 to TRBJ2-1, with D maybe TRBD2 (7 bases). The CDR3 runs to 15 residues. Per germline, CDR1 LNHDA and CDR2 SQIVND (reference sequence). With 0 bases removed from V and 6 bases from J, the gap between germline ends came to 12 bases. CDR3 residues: CASSIDRGGGNEQFF. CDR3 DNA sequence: TGTGCCAGTAGTATAGATCGAGGGGGGGGCAATGAGCAGTTCTTC.